This T cell receptor beta chain comes out of a study of T cells in Graves' hyperthyroidism and ophthalmopathy. Template material for amplifying TCR beta CDR3 regions consisted of RNA transcripts. When the TCR CDR3 underwent first-round RT-PCR, the HTBI primer set was used. TCRdb called the multiplex PCR reads again in MiXCR, with one record for every CDR3 protein. The table has fewer than 700,000 distinct CDR3 sequences, under 20% seen once; the top ten hold roughly 18%. The clonotype originates from a woman younger than 35 with Graves' ophthalmopathy. Material: blood.

This CDR3 reads CSVELGAGANTGELFF. CDR3 DNA sequence: TGCAGCGTTGAGCTGGGGGCAGGAGCGAACACCGGGGAGCTGTTTTTT. The rearrangement links TRBV29-1 to TRBJ2-2; D possibly corresponds to TRBD1 (6 bases). The V gene's germline CDR1 is SQVTM and CDR2 ANQGSEA. Trimming removed 3 bases at V and 0 bases at J, with 14 bases between. The CDR3 has 16 residues.